The entry below gives a single TCR beta chain sequence along with its context. Antigen specificity is unknown. The sample belongs to a study of cytomegalovirus exposure and HLA in healthy donors. Sequencing used immunoSEQ multiplex PCR; TCRdb keeps in-frame clones, though not all of them. This table has about 160,000 clones, approximately 86% appearing once. J was trimmed by 8 bases and V by 0 bases; bases with no gene match: 15. The CDR3 has 18 residues. Germline loops: CDR1 LGHNT, CDR2 FRNRAP. Broader study findings: There were a few CMV-associated chains whose specificity for CMV antigens was confirmed in vitro.

What was sequenced was PBMCs. The TCR originated in a woman aged 18 to 35 in good health and CMV-seronegative. The rearrangement joins TRBV12-5 to TRBJ2-1, with 8 bases aligning to TRBD2. CDR3 sequence: CASGLVLVGRANWDEQFF. CDR3 in DNA: TGTGCTAGTGGTTTGGTTTTGGTCGGGAGGGCCAACTGGGATGAGCAGTTCTTC.